This T cell receptor (beta chain) was retrieved from a study of T cell responses to AZD1222 COVID-19 vaccine. Study conclusions and caveats: Only a handful of AZD1222 recipients tested seropositive at baseline. A mostly white British donor set with more females was recruited, and clonal diversity was possibly underestimated.

Regarding this clone: Its target is not known.

The data were produced by immunoSEQ multiplex PCR, yet TCRdb's version contains in-frame clones alone and is incomplete. This sample has about 120,000 clones; roughly 85% occur once, and the top ten carry roughly 20%. This receptor was identified in an adult in good health. The specimen was peripheral blood, collected on day 0 of MenACWY control vaccination.

CDR3 sequence: CASSYSEEGGNGYTF. DNA for the CDR3: TGTGCCAGCAGTTACTCGGAAGAGGGAGGTAATGGCTACACCTTC. The gene calls are TRBV6-5 and TRBJ1-2; D unclear. Germline lookup yields CDR1 MNHEY and CDR2 SVGAGI. V gave up 0 bases and J gave up 6 bases, with 14 bases separating them. The length of the CDR3 is 15 residues.